The clone carrying this T cell receptor (beta chain) was seen only once. Antigen: not known. This record belongs to a study of cytomegalovirus exposure and HLA in healthy donors. Overall study results and limits: Most subjects' HLA-A and HLA-B alleles were reportedly predicted from TCR beta sequences.

This PCR relied on a set of 60 Vbeta primers and 13 Jbeta primers. Method: immunoSEQ multiplex PCR; TCRdb's copy keeps in-frame clones and lacks some. The profile shows 160,000 or so clones, 71% of them singletons. The sample taken for sequencing was PBMCs. The source of this sequence is a woman aged 25-40 years in good health and CMV-seronegative.

The CDR3 is CASSLEEAGGPVDEQFF. CDR3 bases: TGTGCCAGCAGCTTAGAAGAAGCGGGGGGGCCGGTCGATGAGCAGTTCTTC. V usage is TRBV11-2 and J usage is TRBJ2-1; 10 bases map to TRBD2. Germline CDR1 is SGHAT and CDR2 is FQNNGV. The CDR3 runs 17 residues. The ends lost 0 bases at V and 8 bases at J; junction bases unmatched: 10.